This is a list of T cell receptor beta chains from one sample in a study of shared clonotypes between healthy human individuals. TCRdb's copy holds only in-frame clones and misses some; the assay was immunoSEQ multiplex PCR. The sample includes some 2.1 million clones, 93% of them seen just once. The sample comprised naive CD8+ T cells from PBMCs. These receptors were collected from a man aged 18 to 29 in good health. Some clones in this sample may be carry-over from other donors' samples. Both conserved end residues are part of each CDR3. D genes are given only for firm matches. Size values are once, few and many counts, or a class for expanded clones, and some rows have none.

d_gene: NA; abundance: NA; v_gene: TRBV10-3; j_gene: TRBJ2-1; CDR3nt: TGTGCCATCAGTGAGTCGATGGCGCCCTCCTACAATGAGCAGTTCTTC; CDR3aa: CAISESMAPSYNEQFF
d_gene: NA; abundance: NA; v_gene: TRBV27; j_gene: TRBJ2-7; CDR3nt: TGTGCCAGCAGTTGGTCCGCGAGGGTCTCCTACGAGCAGTACTTC; CDR3aa: CASSWSARVSYEQYF
d_gene: NA; abundance: NA; v_gene: TRBV5-4; j_gene: TRBJ1-1; CDR3nt: TGTGCCAGCAGCTTGTCACGGGGGACTTCTTTCTTT; CDR3aa: CASSLSRGTSFF
d_gene: TRBD1; abundance: NA; v_gene: TRBV6-6; j_gene: TRBJ1-2; CDR3nt: TGTGCCACCACAGGGGCCGCTAACTATGGCTACACCTTC; CDR3aa: CATTGAANYGYTF
d_gene: NA; abundance: once; v_gene: TRBV5-4; j_gene: TRBJ2-1; CDR3nt: TGTGCCAGCAGCTTGTTGCAGGGCGCTTACAATGAGCAGTTCTTC; CDR3aa: CASSLLQGAYNEQFF
d_gene: NA; abundance: NA; v_gene: TRBV14; j_gene: TRBJ2-7; CDR3nt: TGTGCCAGCAGCCAAGCCGTTACCTACGAGCAGTACTTC; CDR3aa: CASSQAVTYEQYF
d_gene: TRBD1; abundance: NA; v_gene: TRBV23-1; j_gene: TRBJ2-6; CDR3nt: TGCGCCAGCAGTCAAGGCAGGCACAGGGGGTTCGCTGGGGCCAACGTCCTGACTTTC; CDR3aa: CASSQGRHRGFAGANVLTF
d_gene: TRBD1; abundance: NA; v_gene: TRBV9; j_gene: TRBJ2-7; CDR3nt: TGTGCCAGCAGCGTCGGGACAGGAGCCTACGAGCAGTACTTC; CDR3aa: CASSVGTGAYEQYF
d_gene: NA; abundance: NA; v_gene: TRBV9; j_gene: TRBJ1-2; CDR3nt: TGTGCCAGCAGCGTAGGGAGCGGAGTGAGAGGCTACACCTTC; CDR3aa: CASSVGSGVRGYTF
d_gene: NA; abundance: NA; v_gene: TRBV7-9; j_gene: TRBJ2-7; CDR3nt: TGTGCCAGCAGCCCGACCGGGTACGAGCAGTACTTC; CDR3aa: CASSPTGYEQYF
d_gene: NA; abundance: NA; v_gene: TRBV19; j_gene: TRBJ2-1; CDR3nt: TGTGCCAGTAGCTTGACTGGAAACACCTACAATGAGCAGTTCTTC; CDR3aa: CASSLTGNTYNEQFF
d_gene: TRBD2; abundance: NA; v_gene: TRBV11-3; j_gene: TRBJ2-2; CDR3nt: TGTGCCAGCAGCTTAGTTCCGGGAGGGCTGAACGGGGAGCTGTTTTTT; CDR3aa: CASSLVPGGLNGELFF
d_gene: TRBD2; abundance: NA; v_gene: TRBV5-1; j_gene: TRBJ2-1; CDR3nt: TGCGCCAGCAGCTCCCATGGGGGGCTAGCGGGAAATGGGGAGCAGTTCTTC; CDR3aa: CASSSHGGLAGNGEQFF
d_gene: NA; abundance: NA; v_gene: TRBV7-9; j_gene: TRBJ2-1; CDR3nt: TGTGCCAGCAGCTTTGTGGCCCTCCCCAATGAGCAGTTCTTC; CDR3aa: CASSFVALPNEQFF
d_gene: NA; abundance: once; v_gene: TRBV7-9; j_gene: TRBJ1-2; CDR3nt: TGTGCCAGCAGCTTAGGGGGTCTAGATGGCTACACCTTC; CDR3aa: CASSLGGLDGYTF
d_gene: TRBD1; abundance: NA; v_gene: TRBV5-1; j_gene: TRBJ2-2; CDR3nt: TGCGCCAGCAGCCCGTACAGGGGTTGGAACACCGGGGAGCTGTTTTTT; CDR3aa: CASSPYRGWNTGELFF
d_gene: TRBD1; abundance: once; v_gene: TRBV9; j_gene: TRBJ2-2; CDR3nt: TGTGCCAGCAGCGCAGGGGGCGACACCGGGGAGCTGTTTTTT; CDR3aa: CASSAGGDTGELFF
d_gene: TRBD2; abundance: NA; v_gene: TRBV27; j_gene: TRBJ2-1; CDR3nt: TGTGCCAGCAGTCCTCAGACTAGCGCGAGCTCCTACAATGAGCAGTTCTTC; CDR3aa: CASSPQTSASSYNEQFF
d_gene: NA; abundance: NA; v_gene: TRBV7-3; j_gene: TRBJ2-7; CDR3nt: TGTGCCAGCAGCTTAAAACCGAGGGACGAGCAGTACTTC; CDR3aa: CASSLKPRDEQYF
d_gene: TRBD2; abundance: NA; v_gene: TRBV5-6; j_gene: TRBJ2-1; CDR3nt: TGTGCCAGCAGCTTGGCCCCTAGCGGAGCATACAATGAGCAGTTCTTC; CDR3aa: CASSLAPSGAYNEQFF
d_gene: NA; abundance: NA; v_gene: TRBV9; j_gene: TRBJ2-1; CDR3nt: TGTGCCAGCAGCGCATTATCGCCTGGCGGGGAGCAGTTCTTC; CDR3aa: CASSALSPGGEQFF
d_gene: NA; abundance: NA; v_gene: TRBV6-4; j_gene: TRBJ1-1; CDR3nt: TGTGCCAGCAGTGACTATGAGGGAGCCACTGAAGCTTTCTTT; CDR3aa: CASSDYEGATEAFF
d_gene: TRBD1; abundance: NA; v_gene: TRBV28; j_gene: TRBJ2-7; CDR3nt: TGTGCCATCGCAGGGACAGAGTCCTACGAGCAGTACTTC; CDR3aa: CAIAGTESYEQYF
d_gene: NA; abundance: NA; v_gene: TRBV27; j_gene: TRBJ1-1; CDR3nt: TGTGCCAGCAGTTTAATGGTTGGATACACTGAAGCTTTCTTT; CDR3aa: CASSLMVGYTEAFF
d_gene: NA; abundance: NA; v_gene: TRBV7-9; j_gene: TRBJ2-7; CDR3nt: TGTGCCAGCAGCCCCCTCAGGGATAACGAGCAGTACTTC; CDR3aa: CASSPLRDNEQYF
d_gene: NA; abundance: NA; v_gene: TRBV9; j_gene: TRBJ1-1; CDR3nt: TGTGCCAGCAGCGTAGACCCTCCCGACGGGGAGAACACTGAAGCTTTCTTT; CDR3aa: CASSVDPPDGENTEAFF
d_gene: NA; abundance: once; v_gene: TRBV29-1; j_gene: TRBJ2-5; CDR3nt: TGCAGCGAGAAAACCCGGGGGAAAGAGACCCAGTACTTC; CDR3aa: CSEKTRGKETQYF
d_gene: NA; abundance: NA; v_gene: TRBV7-9; j_gene: TRBJ2-7; CDR3nt: TGTGCCAGCAGCTCCGCCGGGACGGCCTCCTACGAGCAGTACTTC; CDR3aa: CASSSAGTASYEQYF
d_gene: NA; abundance: NA; v_gene: TRBV6-1; j_gene: TRBJ2-7; CDR3nt: TGTGCCAGCAGTGAAGCTGGGGGCGGAATCTCCTACGAGCAGTACTTC; CDR3aa: CASSEAGGGISYEQYF
d_gene: NA; abundance: NA; v_gene: TRBV6-6; j_gene: TRBJ2-7; CDR3nt: TGTGCCAGCAGTTACTCTCTAGCCGGAGTAATCCACGAGCAGTACTTC; CDR3aa: CASSYSLAGVIHEQYF
d_gene: TRBD2; abundance: NA; v_gene: TRBV9; j_gene: TRBJ2-4; CDR3nt: TGTGCCAGCAGCGTAACGAGGGGCGCCTACGCCGAGTCCAGCGGGGGGGACATTCAGTACTTC; CDR3aa: CASSVTRGAYAESSGGDIQYF
d_gene: NA; abundance: NA; v_gene: TRBV2; j_gene: TRBJ2-7; CDR3nt: TGTGCCCTTAAGGGGGGAAGCTCCTACGAGCAGTACTTC; CDR3aa: CALKGGSSYEQYF
d_gene: NA; abundance: NA; v_gene: TRBV4-1; j_gene: TRBJ2-7; CDR3nt: TGCGCCAGCAGCCAAGATCCGGATAGCGGCTACGAGCAGTACTTC; CDR3aa: CASSQDPDSGYEQYF